Each of the 18 T cell receptor beta chains below was sequenced from the same sample in a study of shared clonotypes between healthy human individuals. Assay used: immunoSEQ multiplex PCR; TCRdb lists only in-frame clones, some missing. The sample lists about 560,000 clones, roughly 79% occurring once. The material sequenced was PBMCs. Every receptor here comes from a woman aged 40 to 50 in good health. Some clones in this sample may be carry-over from other donors' samples.

The chain couples TRBV18 to TRBJ2-4; D unresolved. The CDR3 is made up of 17 amino acids. V lost 0 bases and J lost 0, with 12 bases in between. The germline gives CDR1 KGHSH, CDR2 LQKENI. The CDR3: CASSPPVQPLAKNIQYF. The CDR3, as DNA: TGTGCCAGCTCACCACCCGTACAACCCCTAGCCAAAAACATTCAGTACTTC.

On this clone itself: A junction boundary mismatches the germline segment, possibly from a read error. CDR3 protein: CASRGVFEATNEKLFF. In DNA, the CDR3 is TGTGCTAGCAGGGGGGTGTTTGAAGCAACTAATGAAAAACTGTTTTTT. This chain connects TRBV7-7 to TRBJ1-4, with TRBD1 matching 7 bases. This CDR3 spans 16 amino acids. Germline CDR1 is SSHAT and CDR2 is FNYEAQ (reference sequence).

The chain has TRBV5-1 and TRBJ2-1, with 15 bases that match TRBD2. J was trimmed by 7 bases and V by 5 bases; bases with no gene match: 4. This CDR3 comprises 15 residues. Per germline, CDR1 SGHRS and CDR2 YFSETQ. CDR3 coding DNA: TGCGCCAGCAGGGTAGGACTAGCGGGAGGGAATGAGCAGTTCTTC. Amino acid sequence: CASRVGLAGGNEQFF.

At least ten counts were recorded for this clone. This chain uses TRBV19 with TRBJ1-1; D call uncertain. CDR1 and CDR2 (germline): LNHDA, SQIVND (reference sequence). V lost 3 bases, J lost 5 bases, and 7 bases lay in between. The CDR3 spans 12 residues. The chain's CDR3 is CASSMLGTEAFF. As DNA, the CDR3 is TGTGCCAGTAGTATGTTGGGAACTGAAGCTTTCTTT.

The V gene is TRBV15, the J gene TRBJ1-5; D remains unclear. The CDR3 runs 15 residues. V was pared by 5 bases and J by 0 bases, with 11 bases between. Germline-derived CDR1 and CDR2 are LNHNV and YYDKDF (reference sequence). CDR3 sequence: CATSPSPNSNQPQHF. DNA of the CDR3: TGTGCCACCAGCCCAAGTCCAAATAGCAATCAGCCCCAGCATTTT.

The chain recombines TRBV6-1 with TRBJ1-1; D might be TRBD1 (6 bases). Germline V lookup: CDR1 MNHNS, CDR2 SASEGT. This CDR3 is 13 amino acids long. Between the trimmed V and J ends, which lost 1 base and 5 bases, there was a span of 8 bases. For the CDR3, the DNA is TGTGCCAGCAGTGAAGGGCAGGGGACTGAAGCTTTCTTT. This codes for CASSEGQGTEAFF.

The chain employs TRBV2 and TRBJ2-3, with TRBD2 matching over 10 bases. The length of the CDR3 is 16 residues. With 3 bases clipped from V and 2 bases from J, the junction kept 5 bases outside the gene matches. In germline, CDR1 is SNHLY, CDR2 FYNNEI. CDR3 loop: CASSELAGVPTDTQYF. In nucleotides, the CDR3 is TGTGCCAGCAGTGAGCTAGCGGGAGTACCCACAGATACGCAGTATTTT.

The chain uses TRBV7-3 and TRBJ2-2, with TRBD1 identical over 9 bases. The CDR3 is made up of 15 amino acids. Germline CDR1 and CDR2: SGHTA and FQGTGA. Trimming at V came to 4 bases and at J to 4 bases, leaving 4 bases not matched to a gene. CDR3 in amino acids: CASSSTGGGTGELFF. The CDR3 nucleotides read TGTGCCAGCAGCTCGACAGGGGGAGGCACCGGGGAGCTGTTTTTT.

The rearrangement uses TRBV19 and TRBJ2-7, with 12 bases identical to TRBD2. CDR3 length: 14 residues. Trimming cost V 5 bases and J 5 bases; bases outside gene matches: 4. Germline V gene data show CDR1 as LNHDA and CDR2 as SQIVND (reference sequence). The CDR3 DNA reads TGTGCCAGTAGTTTACTAGCGGGAGGCGACGAGCAGTACTTC. Its protein product is CASSLLAGGDEQYF.

Only one count was recorded for this clone. The sample holds other DNA sequences that translate to the same CDR3. The V call is TRBV2, the J call TRBJ1-5; 10 bases line up with TRBD1. Losses at the gene ends were 4 bases for V and 4 bases for J; bases not matched to a gene: 1. Per the germline V gene, CDR1 is SNHLY and CDR2 is FYNNEI. The CDR3 covers 14 residues. The CDR3 here is CASSGTGGNQPQHF. CDR3 sequence (DNA): TGTGCCAGCAGTGGGACAGGGGGGAATCAGCCCCAGCATTTT.

This clone was recorded a few times. The V gene is TRBV10-3, the J gene TRBJ2-7, with D tentatively TRBD2 (6 bases). The CDR3 contains 12 residues. Germline values: CDR1 ENHRY, CDR2 SYGVKD. Trimming stripped 8 bases from V and 5 bases from J, with 13 bases between. The CDR3 coding sequence is TGTGCCATCGGCCTAGCGTTGAACGAGCAGTACTTC. This codes for CAIGLALNEQYF.

On this clone: One end of the junction fails to match germline, which may point to a read error. This chain uses TRBV7-7 with TRBJ2-2; 11 bases are a match to TRBD2. The CDR3 runs 18 residues. Germline CDR1 SSHAT, CDR2 FNYEAQ (reference sequence). The CDR3 nucleotides are TGTGCTAGCAGCTCGTCTCCTACTAGCGGGGGAGGGACCGGGGAGCTGTTTTTT. This translates into CASSSSPTSGGGTGELFF. Full variable domain (remainder filled in from reference TRBV7-7 and TRBJ2-2): GAGVSQSPRYKVTKRGQDVTLRCDPISSHATLYWYQQALGQGPEFLTYFNYEAQPDKSGLPSDRFSAERPEGSISTLTIQRTEQRDSAMYRCASSSSPTSGGGTGELFFGEGSRLTVL.

Written as DNA, the CDR3 is TGTGCCAGTAGTATGCAGCTCAATCAGCCCCAGCATTTT. Amino acids: CASSMQLNQPQHF. This sequence joins TRBV19 and TRBJ1-5; D call uncertain. Trimming took 3 bases from V and 3 from J, leaving 6 bases between them. The CDR3 has 13 amino acids. Germline V CDR1 and CDR2: LNHDA, SQIVND (reference sequence). Full variable domain (missing parts from reference TRBV19 and TRBJ1-5): DGGITQSPKYLFRKEGQNVTLSCEQNLNHDAMYWYRQDPGQGLRLIYYSQIVNDFQKGDIAEGYSVSREKKESFPLTVTSAQKNPTAFYLCASSMQLNQPQHFGDGTRLSIL.

This clone was counted only a few times. This chain joins TRBV19 and TRBJ1-1, with 8 bases identical to TRBD1. This CDR3 is built from 14 residues. The trim removed 7 bases at V and 5 bases at J, leaving 9 bases unmatched. The germline V gene encodes CDR1 LNHDA and CDR2 SQIVND (reference sequence). Here the CDR3 reads CASIDRGERTEAFF. The CDR3 bases are TGTGCCAGTATCGACAGGGGAGAAAGGACTGAAGCTTTCTTT.

V is TRBV5-8 and J is TRBJ1-3; D is uncertain. CDR1 is SGHTS, CDR2 YDEGEE, per germline. The CDR3 totals 14 residues. Trimming left V 0 bases short and J 0 bases short, with 4 bases between. The CDR3 coding sequence is TGTGCCAGCAGCTTGGTGTACTCTGGAAACACCATATATTTT. Encoded protein: CASSLVYSGNTIYF.

The chain links TRBV27 to TRBJ2-5, with 7 bases fitting TRBD1. The end of the DNA is better explained by TRBJ2-7, so the J call may be wrong. The CDR3 loop spans 15 amino acids. CDR1 is MNHEY, CDR2 SMNVEV, per germline (reference sequence). CDR3 protein: CASSLSGQLLGEQYF. Here the CDR3 DNA reads TGTGCCAGCAGTTTGTCGGGACAGCTTTTGGGCGAGCAGTACTTC.

This chain connects TRBV5-1 to TRBJ2-1; D might be TRBD2 (6 bases). The germline gives CDR1 SGHRS, CDR2 YFSETQ. CDR3 length: 15 residues. V lost 0 bases to trimming and J lost 6 bases, with 13 bases between them. DNA of the CDR3: TGCGCCAGCAGCTTGGGAGGCGGGAACTCCAATGAGCAGTTCTTC. Translated: CASSLGGGNSNEQFF.

V usage is TRBV9 and J usage is TRBJ2-5; 12 bases fit TRBD2. The CDR3 has 16 residues. The V segment lost 4 bases and the J segment 5 bases; nucleotides outside the gene matches: 9. Germline-derived CDR1 and CDR2 are SGDLS and YYNGEE. Written as DNA, the CDR3 is TGTGCCAGCAGCACCACGTTACTAGCGGGAGGCGAGACCCAGTACTTC. Amino acid sequence: CASSTTLLAGGETQYF.